This passage covers 25 T cell receptor beta chains from one sample sequenced in a study of blood T cell repertoires in COVID-19. Repertoires were generated with immunoSEQ multiplex PCR, while TCRdb's copy carries only in-frame clones and drops some. Among 88,000 or so clones listed, about 86% were seen once. The specimen sequenced was peripheral blood. The receptors were sampled from a man in his 60s with acute or convalescent COVID-19.

Regarding this clone: Other DNA sequences in the same sample also yield this CDR3. This chain uses TRBV12-5 with TRBJ2-5, with D perhaps matching TRBD2 (6 bases). V was cut by 4 bases and J by 5 bases, with 11 bases left in between. From germline, CDR1 is LGHNT and CDR2 FRNRAP. This CDR3 has 13 amino acids. DNA for the CDR3: TGTGCTAGTGGTTGGGGGGTGGGCGAGACCCAGTACTTC. It codes for CASGWGVGETQYF.

The chain uses TRBV6-5 and TRBJ1-2; 9 bases are a match to TRBD1. Trimming removed 8 bases from V and 6 bases from J; junction bases left unmatched: 4. The CDR3 totals 12 residues. Germline loops: CDR1 MNHEY, CDR2 SVGAGI. CDR3 region: CASRTGENGYTF. CDR3 in DNA: TGTGCCAGCCGGACAGGGGAGAATGGCTACACCTTC.

CDR3 DNA sequence: TGTGCCAGCAGTGACCAGGGTTTTGCTTTCTTT. Amino acid sequence: CASSDQGFAFF. V and J are TRBV6-1 and TRBJ1-1, with TRBD1 as a possible D gene (5 bases). Germline CDR1 MNHNS, CDR2 SASEGT. CDR3 length equals 11 residues. Trimming removed 3 bases from V and 11 bases from J, with 10 bases in between.

The rearrangement joins TRBV3-1 (or the pseudogene TRBV3-2) to TRBJ2-3; D possibly corresponds to TRBD2 (5 bases). Trimming stripped 0 bases from V and 1 base from J, with 8 bases between. Germline V gene sequence: CDR1 LGHDT, CDR2 YNNKEL (reference sequence). The CDR3 runs 15 residues. The CDR3 reads CASSQDGLRTDTQYF. CDR3 DNA sequence: TGTGCCAGCAGCCAAGACGGACTTCGCACAGATACGCAGTATTTT.

The rearrangement joins TRBV2 to TRBJ2-5, with D unclear. V lost 6 bases, J lost 1 base, and 6 bases lay in between. The CDR3 sequence is 12 residues long. Germline CDR1 SNHLY, CDR2 FYNNEI. The CDR3 spells CASSQAQETQYF. The CDR3 nucleotides read TGTGCCAGCAGCCAGGCCCAAGAGACCCAGTACTTC. Full variable domain (rest looked up from reference TRBV2 and TRBJ2-5): EPEVTQTPSHQVTQMGQEVILRCVPISNHLYFYWYRQILGQKVEFLVSFYNNEISEKSEIFDDQFSVERPDGSNFTLKIRSTKLEDSAMYFCASSQAQETQYFGPGTRLLVL.

The CDR3 is CASSLRRQETQYF. The CDR3 DNA sequence: TGTGCCAGCAGCTTACGGCGGCAAGAGACCCAGTACTTC. J is TRBJ2-5 and V is TRBV7-2; D is unresolved. The CDR3 loop spans 13 amino acids. With 2 bases removed from V and 2 bases from J, the gap between germline ends came to 6 bases. Germline V CDR1 and CDR2: SGHTA, FQGNSA.

The chain uses TRBV30 and TRBJ1-2; D gene unclear. CDR3 size: 13 residues. The germline V and J ends were trimmed by 3 bases and 1 base, with 9 bases remaining between them. Germline V gene sequence: CDR1 GTSNPN, CDR2 SVGIG (reference sequence). The CDR3 here is CAWRAGSNYGYTF. The DNA for the CDR3 is TGTGCCTGGAGGGCCGGGAGTAACTATGGCTACACCTTC. Drawing the rest from reference TRBV30 and TRBJ1-2, the complete variable domain is SQTIHQWPATLVQPVGSPLSLECTVEGTSNPNLYWYRQAAGRGLQLLFYSVGIGQISSEVPQNLSASRPQDRQFILSSKKLLLSDSGFYLCAWRAGSNYGYTFGSGTRLTVV.

The chain has TRBV19 and TRBJ2-3; TRBD2 is a possible D gene (6 bases). The CDR3 is 15 amino acids. The germline gives CDR1 LNHDA, CDR2 SQIVND (reference sequence). The V and J ends lost 2 bases and 2 bases respectively, with 11 bases between them. The CDR3: CASSIRRAPTDTQYF. CDR3 in DNA: TGTGCCAGTAGTATAAGGAGGGCTCCCACAGATACGCAGTATTTT.

This rearrangement joins TRBV9 to TRBJ2-7; D may be TRBD1 (6 bases). Germline V lookup: CDR1 SGDLS, CDR2 YYNGEE. The CDR3 sequence is 16 residues long. V was trimmed by 2 bases and J by 5 bases, leaving 20 bases between them. The CDR3 loop reads CASSVSGTGMNDEQYF. The CDR3 DNA reads TGTGCCAGCAGCGTTTCAGGAACAGGGATGAACGACGAGCAGTACTTC.

This clone has only one observation. The chain links TRBV7-8 to TRBJ1-6; tentatively, D is TRBD1 (6 bases). CDR1 and CDR2 from the germline V gene are SGHVS and FQNEAQ. The V end lost 5 bases, the J end lost 10 bases, and 15 bases lay between the germline ends. There are 14 residues in the CDR3. DNA of the CDR3: TGTGCCAGCAGCCCCCGGGGGGGCGGATCACCCCTCCACTTT. As protein: CASSPRGGGSPLHF.

V usage is TRBV5-6 and J usage is TRBJ2-1; TRBD2 aligns across 8 bases. The CDR3 loop spans 15 amino acids. Looked up from germline, CDR1 is SGHDT and CDR2 is YYEEEE. The trim removed 4 bases at V and 7 bases at J, leaving 10 bases unmatched. The CDR3 spells CASSPLPGGLNEQFF. The CDR3 nucleotides read TGTGCCAGCAGCCCCCTTCCGGGAGGGCTGAATGAGCAGTTCTTC.

CDR3 loop: CASSEPGQGREQYF. CDR3 coding DNA: TGTGCCAGCAGTGAACCGGGACAGGGACGCGAGCAGTACTTC. The V gene is TRBV6-1, the J gene TRBJ2-7, with 9 bases identical to TRBD1. CDR3 length: 14 residues. The V segment lost 2 bases and the J segment 6 bases; nucleotides outside the gene matches: 5. Germline assignment: CDR1 MNHNS and CDR2 SASEGT.

This chain uses TRBV5-1 with TRBJ1-1, with 7 nucleotides matching TRBD1. The CDR3 sequence is 14 residues long. Germline V gene lookup returns CDR1 SGHRS and CDR2 YFSETQ. V lost 4 bases, J lost 1 base, and 4 bases stayed unmatched. The CDR3 sequence is CASSIGTANTEAFF. The CDR3 coding sequence is TGCGCCAGCAGCATCGGGACAGCGAACACTGAAGCTTTCTTT.

The chain combines TRBV7-2 with TRBJ1-3; possible D gene TRBD1, 6 bases. The CDR3 spans 16 residues. V was cut by 5 bases and J by 0 bases, with 14 bases left in between. Germline V CDR1 and CDR2: SGHTA, FQGNSA. The CDR3 sequence is CASSPRGGLSGNTIYF. The CDR3 region has the DNA TGTGCCAGCAGCCCCAGGGGTGGACTCTCTGGAAACACCATATATTTT.

This clone was seen a few times. This CDR3 is CASSYSTGELFF. The CDR3 DNA reads TGTGCCAGCAGTTACTCGACAGGGGAGCTGTTTTTT. The genes are TRBV6-6 and TRBJ2-2; unclear D gene. The CDR3 is 12 amino acids. The germline CDR1 and CDR2 sequences are MNHNY and SVGAGI (reference sequence). Trimming shortened V by 0 bases and J by 8 bases, and 4 bases separated the two germline ends.

The rearrangement uses TRBV11-2 and TRBJ2-3; a possible D gene is TRBD2 (7 bases). V shed 2 bases and J shed 7 bases, with 19 bases lying between them. Germline V gene lookup returns CDR1 SGHAT and CDR2 FQNNGV. The CDR3 has 16 residues. The CDR3 reads CASSLRGTTHLYTQYF. CDR3 coding DNA: TGTGCCAGCAGCTTAAGGGGGACTACCCATTTATATACGCAGTATTTT. Looking up the rest from reference TRBV11-2 and TRBJ2-3 gives the full variable domain: EAGVAQSPRYKIIEKRQSVAFWCNPISGHATLYWYQQILGQGPKLLIQFQNNGVVDDSQLPKDRFSAERLKGVDSTLKIQPAKLEDSAVYLCASSLRGTTHLYTQYFGPGTRLTVL.

The V gene is TRBV7-9, the J gene TRBJ1-4; tentative D call: TRBD1 (5 bases). The germline V gene has CDR1 SEHNR and CDR2 FQNEAQ (reference sequence). The CDR3 totals 15 residues. V dropped 5 bases and J dropped 8 bases, with 18 bases sitting between them. The CDR3 protein is CASSRQSRGSEKLFF. For the CDR3, the DNA is TGTGCCAGCAGCCGACAGTCGCGGGGGTCCGAAAAACTGTTTTTT.

In this sample, this clone turned up many times. The chain recombines TRBV5-4 with TRBJ2-6; tentatively, D is TRBD1 (6 bases). V lost 1 base and J lost 4, with 9 bases in between. CDR1 is SGHNT and CDR2 is YYREEE in the germline V gene (reference sequence). The CDR3 has 15 residues. CDR3 sequence (DNA): TGTGCCAGCAGCTTGCCCGGGACAGGGGCCAACGTCCTGACTTTC. This translates into CASSLPGTGANVLTF.

The chain joins TRBV28 to TRBJ2-7, with TRBD1 as a possible D gene (6 bases). The germline V gene encodes CDR1 MDHEN and CDR2 SYDVKM. V lost 6 bases to trimming and J lost 2 bases, with 17 bases between them. The CDR3 is 15 amino acids. The CDR3: CASSPPGHTTYEQYF. DNA of the CDR3: TGTGCCAGCAGCCCTCCGGGACATACAACCTACGAGCAGTACTTC.

This chain uses TRBV15 with TRBJ1-1; D might be TRBD1 (6 bases). Per germline, CDR1 LNHNV and CDR2 YYDKDF (reference sequence). CDR3 length: 15 amino acids. V shed 0 bases and J shed 2 bases, with 10 bases lying between them. In nucleotides, the CDR3 is TGTGCCACCAGCAGAGAGAGAGGGGGTAACACTGAAGCTTTCTTT. Amino acid sequence: CATSRERGGNTEAFF.

The chain joins TRBV20-1 to TRBJ2-5; 11 nucleotides match TRBD2. Germline lookup yields CDR1 DFQATT and CDR2 SNEGSKA (reference sequence). This CDR3 region has 14 residues. The junction had 7 bases not matched to a gene; V was cut back by 3 bases and J by 7 bases. This CDR3 reads CSASRLAGGGTQYF. The CDR3 DNA sequence: TGCAGTGCTAGTAGGCTAGCGGGAGGAGGGACCCAGTACTTC.

The rearrangement links TRBV6-2 or TRBV6-3 to TRBJ2-7; 9 bases are a match to TRBD2. The CDR3 is 18 amino acids. V lost 4 bases, J lost 1 base, and 14 bases stayed unmatched. Germline values: CDR1 MNHEY, CDR2 SVGEGT. The CDR3 coding sequence is TGTGCCAGCAGTTCAAGGCCAGGAGCGGGGGGCCCTTCCTACGAGCAGTACTTC. Amino acid sequence: CASSSRPGAGGPSYEQYF.

V and J are TRBV28 and TRBJ1-2; 7 positions match TRBD1. Germline trimming cut 6 bases from V and 3 bases from J; bases unmatched to any gene: 4. Germline CDR1 is MDHEN and CDR2 is SYDVKM. This CDR3 region has 13 residues. The CDR3 is CASSSDRYYGYTF. The DNA for the CDR3 is TGTGCCAGCAGCTCGGACAGGTACTATGGCTACACCTTC.

V gene TRBV7-6 combines with J gene TRBJ2-7; 7 bases are a match to TRBD2. Germline trimming cut 1 base from V and 2 bases from J; bases unmatched to any gene: 2. CDR3 length: 14 amino acids. Per the germline V gene, CDR1 is SGHVS and CDR2 is FNYEAQ. The CDR3, as DNA: TGTGCCAGCAGCTTAGGCCGGGGGGCCTACGAGCAGTACTTC. It translates to CASSLGRGAYEQYF.

The chain links TRBV18 to TRBJ1-3, with D perhaps matching TRBD1 (5 bases). V was cut by 0 bases and J by 3 bases, with 15 bases left in between. The length of the CDR3 is 17 residues. Per germline, CDR1 KGHSH and CDR2 LQKENI. The CDR3 bases are TGTGCCAGCTCACCACCCTTCCGAAGGGGTGGTGGAAACACCATATATTTT. Amino acids: CASSPPFRRGGGNTIYF.